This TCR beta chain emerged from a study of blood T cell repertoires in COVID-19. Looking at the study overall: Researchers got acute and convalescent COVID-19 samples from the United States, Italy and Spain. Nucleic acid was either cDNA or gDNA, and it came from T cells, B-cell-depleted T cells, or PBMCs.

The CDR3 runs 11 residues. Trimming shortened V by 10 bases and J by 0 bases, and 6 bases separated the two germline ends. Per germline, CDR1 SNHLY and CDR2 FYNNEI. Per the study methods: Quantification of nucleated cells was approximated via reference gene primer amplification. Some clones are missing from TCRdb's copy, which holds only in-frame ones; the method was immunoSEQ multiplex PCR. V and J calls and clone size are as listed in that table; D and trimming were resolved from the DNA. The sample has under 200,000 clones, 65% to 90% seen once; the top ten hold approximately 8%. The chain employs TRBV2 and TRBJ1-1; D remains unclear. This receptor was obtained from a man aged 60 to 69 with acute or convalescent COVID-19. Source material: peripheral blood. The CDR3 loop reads CATQVNTEAFF. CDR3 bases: TGTGCCACCCAGGTGAACACTGAAGCTTTCTTT. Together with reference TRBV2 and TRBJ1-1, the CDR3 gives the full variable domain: EPEVTQTPSHQVTQMGQEVILRCVPISNHLYFYWYRQILGQKVEFLVSFYNNEISEKSEIFDDQFSVERPDGSNFTLKIRSTKLEDSAMYFCATQVNTEAFFGQGTRLTVV.